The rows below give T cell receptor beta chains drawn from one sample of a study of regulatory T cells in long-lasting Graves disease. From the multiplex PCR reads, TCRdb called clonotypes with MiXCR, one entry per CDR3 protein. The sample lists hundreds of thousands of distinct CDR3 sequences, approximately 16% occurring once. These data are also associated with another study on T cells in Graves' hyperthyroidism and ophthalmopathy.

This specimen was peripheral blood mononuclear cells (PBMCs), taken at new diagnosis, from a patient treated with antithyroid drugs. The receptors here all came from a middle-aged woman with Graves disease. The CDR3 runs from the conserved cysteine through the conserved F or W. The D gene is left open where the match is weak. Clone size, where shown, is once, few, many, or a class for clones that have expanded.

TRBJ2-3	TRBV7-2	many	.	TGTGCCAGCAGCTTAGGGGTCGGTGGGGGGATTACGCAGTATTTT	CASSLGVGGGITQYF
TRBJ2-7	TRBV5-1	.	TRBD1	TGCGCCAGCAGCTTGGCGGATTCAGGGGGCGTTAGGTCCTACGAGCAGTACTTC	CASSLADSGGVRSYEQYF
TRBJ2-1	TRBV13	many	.	TGTGCCAGCAGCGGCCGGGGGCTTACGGGCGATGAGCAGTTCTTC	CASSGRGLTGDEQFF
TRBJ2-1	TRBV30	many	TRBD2	TGTGCCTGGAGGTTACCGGGGGGTCCTTACAATGAGCAGTTCTTC	CAWRLPGGPYNEQFF
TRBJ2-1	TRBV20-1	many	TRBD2	TGCAGTGCCGATAGCGGGAGGACTAACAATGAGCAGTTCTTC	CSADSGRTNNEQFF
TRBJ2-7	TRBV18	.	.	TGTGCCAGCTCACCAGGGGGCGACGAGCAGTACTTC	CASSPGGDEQYF
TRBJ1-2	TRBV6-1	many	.	TGTGCCAGCAGTCCGGGACCCAGGTCCTATGGCTACACCTTC	CASSPGPRSYGYTF
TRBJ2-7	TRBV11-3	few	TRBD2	TGTGCCAGCAGCCCCTTATCCGGGACTAGCGGGAGACGATACGAGCAGTACTTC	CASSPLSGTSGRRYEQYF
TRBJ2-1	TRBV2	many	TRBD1	TGTGCCAGCAGTCCCATGGGGACAGGGGCTCATGAGCAGTTCTTC	CASSPMGTGAHEQFF
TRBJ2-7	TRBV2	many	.	TGTGCCAGCAGCGACCCTGGTGCTCTCTCCTACGAGCAGTACTTC	CASSDPGALSYEQYF
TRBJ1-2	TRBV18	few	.	TGTGCCAGCTCACCAGGGGCGGAGAGGAGTGACGGCTACACCTTC	CASSPGAERSDGYTF
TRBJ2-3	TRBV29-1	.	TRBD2	TGCAGCGCATTACTAGCGGGAGGGCCAGATACGCAGTATTTT	CSALLAGGPDTQYF
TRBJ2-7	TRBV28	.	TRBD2	TGTGCCAGCAGTTGGTCTAGCGGACCCTACGAGCAGTACTTC	CASSWSSGPYEQYF
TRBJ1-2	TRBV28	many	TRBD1	TGTGCCAGCAAAACAGGGGATCCTTATGGCTACACCTTC	CASKTGDPYGYTF
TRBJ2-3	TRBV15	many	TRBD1	TGTGCCACCAGCAGGGGACAGGGGGGTAGCACAGATACGCAGTATTTT	CATSRGQGGSTDTQYF
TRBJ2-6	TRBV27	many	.	TGTGCCAGCAGTTTAGAGGGGGCTGGGGCCAACGTCCTGACTTTC	CASSLEGAGANVLTF
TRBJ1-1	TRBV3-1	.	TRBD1	TGTGCCAGCAGCCAACTTAGACAGGGGAGCACTGAAGCTTTCTTT	CASSQLRQGSTEAFF
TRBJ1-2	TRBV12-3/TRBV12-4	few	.	TGTGCCAGCAGTCATGGCGATGGCTACACCTTC	CASSHGDGYTF
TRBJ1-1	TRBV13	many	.	TGTGCCAGCAGCCACACAGGGACTCTAAACACTGAAGCTTTCTTT	CASSHTGTLNTEAFF
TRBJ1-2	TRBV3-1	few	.	TGTGCCAGCAGCCAGCTAACCGGACTGACATTCTATGGCTACACCTTC	CASSQLTGLTFYGYTF